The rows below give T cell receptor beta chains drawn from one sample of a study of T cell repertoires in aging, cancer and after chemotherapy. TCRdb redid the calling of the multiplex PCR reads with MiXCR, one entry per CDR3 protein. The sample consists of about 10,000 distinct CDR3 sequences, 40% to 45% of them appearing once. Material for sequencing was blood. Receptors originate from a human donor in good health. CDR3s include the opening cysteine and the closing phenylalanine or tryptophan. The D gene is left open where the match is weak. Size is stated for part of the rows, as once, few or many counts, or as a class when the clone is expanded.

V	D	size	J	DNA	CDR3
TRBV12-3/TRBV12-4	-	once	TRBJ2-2	TGTGCCAGCACCCTTCTTCGCGGCGGGGAGGTGTTTTTT	CASTLLRGGEVFF
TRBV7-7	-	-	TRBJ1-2	TGTGCCAGCAGCTTAGTTACGACATGGGGCTATGGCTACACCTTC	CASSLVTTWGYGYTF
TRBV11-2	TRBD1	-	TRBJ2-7	TGTGCCAGCAGCTTATCGGGACAGGGTTGGTCCTCCTACGAGCAGTACTTC	CASSLSGQGWSSYEQYF
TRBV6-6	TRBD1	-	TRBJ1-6	TGTGCCAGCAGAGCCGACCGACAGGGGGCTGTCTATAATTCACCCCTCCACTTT	CASRADRQGAVYNSPLHF
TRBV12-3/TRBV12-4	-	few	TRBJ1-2	TGTGCCAGCAGTCACCGGAGGGGGGTGGGCGGCTACACCTTC	CASSHRRGVGGYTF
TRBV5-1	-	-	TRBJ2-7	TGCGCCAGCAGCTTGGACCAGGGGGAGGACGAGCAGTACTTC	CASSLDQGEDEQYF
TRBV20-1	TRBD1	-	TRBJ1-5	TGCAGTGCTAGAGACGAACAGGGGTCCAATCAGCCCCAGCATTTT	CSARDEQGSNQPQHF
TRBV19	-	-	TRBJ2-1	TGTGCCAGTAGTATAGCGGGGGACCCCTACAATGAGCAGTTCTTC	CASSIAGDPYNEQFF
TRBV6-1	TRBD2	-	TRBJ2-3	TGTGCCAGCAGTGAATCCCTAGCGGGGGGCACAGATACGCAGTATTTT	CASSESLAGGTDTQYF
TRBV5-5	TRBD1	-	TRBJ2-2	TGTGCCAGCAGCTTGCGAAGACAGGGGGACACCGGGGAGCTGTTTTTT	CASSLRRQGDTGELFF
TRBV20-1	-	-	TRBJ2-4	TGCAGTGCTAGAGATCCCCGGGTGAACATTCAGTACTTC	CSARDPRVNIQYF
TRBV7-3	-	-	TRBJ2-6	TGTGCAAGCAGTTTTGGAAGCTCTGGGGCCAACGTCCTGACTTTC	CASSFGSSGANVLTF
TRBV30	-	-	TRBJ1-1	TGTGCCTGGAGTTCCAGGGTGGACACTGAAGCTTTCTTT	CAWSSRVDTEAFF
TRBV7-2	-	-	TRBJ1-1	TGTGCCAGCAGCCGAGGTGGGGGAGGTGAAGCTTTCTTT	CASSRGGGGEAFF
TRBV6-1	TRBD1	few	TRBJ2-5	TGTGCCAGCAGGACGGGACAGGGGGAGACCCAGTACTTC	CASRTGQGETQYF
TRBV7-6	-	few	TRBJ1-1	TGTGCCAGCAGTGGGCCTGTGGACACTGAAGCTTTCTTT	CASSGPVDTEAFF
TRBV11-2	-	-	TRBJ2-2	TGTGCCAGCAGCTCCCCCAGAGAGGCGGCGAACACCGGGGAGCTGTTTTTT	CASSSPREAANTGELFF
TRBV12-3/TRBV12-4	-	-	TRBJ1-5	TGTGCCAGCAGTTTAATTGCCCATAGCAATCAGCCCCAGCATTTT	CASSLIAHSNQPQHF
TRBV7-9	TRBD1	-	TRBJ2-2	TGTGCCAGCAGCACGGGAGGGGGGACAGGGGCAGTTCGGTTCGCCGGGGAGCTGTTTTTT	CASSTGGGTGAVRFAGELFF
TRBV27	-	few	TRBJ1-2	TGTGCCAGCAGTTTATCATTGGGGGCCGGGGGTGTTCCCTACTATGGCTACACCTTC	CASSLSLGAGGVPYYGYTF
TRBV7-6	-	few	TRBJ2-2	TGTGCCAGCAGCTTATTTCCCGCGAACACCGGGGAGCTGTTTTTT	CASSLFPANTGELFF
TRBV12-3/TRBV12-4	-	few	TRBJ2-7	TGTGCCAGCAGTTACGGCATATGGAGGGCCCGGAGCGAGCAGTACTTC	CASSYGIWRARSEQYF
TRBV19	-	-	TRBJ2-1	TGTGCCAGTAGTATTAACATCTACAATGAGCAGTTCTTC	CASSINIYNEQFF
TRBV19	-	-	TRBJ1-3	TGTGCCAGTAGCCTTTCTTTGGGCAGGGTGGCTGGAAACACCATATATTTT	CASSLSLGRVAGNTIYF
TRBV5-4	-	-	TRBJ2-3	TGTGCCAGCAGCTTAGTCACAGATACGCAGTATTTT	CASSLVTDTQYF
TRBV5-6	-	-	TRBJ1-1	TGTGCCAGCAGTTTGTTTCAGGCGAACACTGAAGCTTTCTTT	CASSLFQANTEAFF
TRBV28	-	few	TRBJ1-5	TGTGCCAGCAGTTTACGCGACAGGCACAATCAGCCCCAGCATTTT	CASSLRDRHNQPQHF
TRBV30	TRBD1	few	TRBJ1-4	TGTGCCTGGTGCAGGGACAGGGAGGAAAAACTGTTTTTT	CAWCRDREEKLFF
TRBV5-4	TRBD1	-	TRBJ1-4	TGTGCCAGCAGCCGGACAGGTCAAACTAATGAAAAACTGTTTTTT	CASSRTGQTNEKLFF
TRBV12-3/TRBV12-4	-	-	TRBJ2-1	TGTGCCAGCAGTTTAAGGGGACGGGGTGAGCAGTTCTTC	CASSLRGRGEQFF
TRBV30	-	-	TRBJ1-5	TGTGCCTGGAGTGTACCTTCTGGGCGAAATCAGCCCCAGCATTTT	CAWSVPSGRNQPQHF
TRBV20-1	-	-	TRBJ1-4	TGCAGTGCTAGTGTAGGGGCCGATGAAAAACTGTTTTTT	CSASVGADEKLFF
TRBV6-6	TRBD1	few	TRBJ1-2	TGTGCCAGCAGTTACGAAGGGGGCGGCTACACCTTC	CASSYEGGGYTF
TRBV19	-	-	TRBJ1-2	TGTGCCAGTAGTACGGGGACTTTCGGCTACACCTTC	CASSTGTFGYTF
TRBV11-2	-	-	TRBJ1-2	TGTGCCAGCAGCGCTGATAGGACAAGGGGCTACACCTTC	CASSADRTRGYTF
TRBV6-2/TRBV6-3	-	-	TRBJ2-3	TGTGCCAGCAATTTTGGCTTAACAGATACGCAGTATTTT	CASNFGLTDTQYF
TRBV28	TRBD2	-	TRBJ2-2	TGTGCCAGCAGTTTATCTAGCGGGGGAGTGTTCGGGGAGCTGTTTTTT	CASSLSSGGVFGELFF
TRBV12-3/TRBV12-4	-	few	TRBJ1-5	TGTGCCAGCAGTTTGGGGGACAATCAGCCCCAGCATTTT	CASSLGDNQPQHF